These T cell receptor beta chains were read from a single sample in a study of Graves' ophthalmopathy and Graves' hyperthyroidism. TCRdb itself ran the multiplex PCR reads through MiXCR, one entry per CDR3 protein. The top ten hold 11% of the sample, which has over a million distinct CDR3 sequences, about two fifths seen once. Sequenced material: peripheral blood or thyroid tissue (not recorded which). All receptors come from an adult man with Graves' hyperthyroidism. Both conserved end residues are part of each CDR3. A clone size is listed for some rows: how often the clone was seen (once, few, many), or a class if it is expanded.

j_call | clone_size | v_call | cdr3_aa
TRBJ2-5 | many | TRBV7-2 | CASRFGGEETQYF
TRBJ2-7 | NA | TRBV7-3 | CASSPTRGGPRSYEQYF
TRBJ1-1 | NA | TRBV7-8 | CASSPGPRGAEAFF
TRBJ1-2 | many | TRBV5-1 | CASSPSWDRDYGYTF
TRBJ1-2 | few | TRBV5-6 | CASSLLGGLGGYTF
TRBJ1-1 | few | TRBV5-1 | CASSWDGQNTEAFF
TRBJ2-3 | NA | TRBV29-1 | CSVEYGGTQGTDTQYF
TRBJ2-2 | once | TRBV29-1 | CSLRLAGRGTGELFF
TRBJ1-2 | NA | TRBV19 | CASSHKRGYDYGYTF
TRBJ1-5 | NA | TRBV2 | CASIGQGRHQPQHF
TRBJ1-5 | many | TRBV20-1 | CSVTTGGSNQPQHF
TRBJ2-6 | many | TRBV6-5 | CASRQGVAGANVLTF
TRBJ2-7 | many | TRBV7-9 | CASSRDRGNSYEQYF
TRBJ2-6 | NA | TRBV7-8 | CASREVTNTEAF
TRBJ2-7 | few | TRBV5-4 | CASSLAASGRYEQYF
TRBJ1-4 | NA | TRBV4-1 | CASSQAQGGTVNEKLFF
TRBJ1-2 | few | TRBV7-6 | CASSSTTGLSGYGYTF
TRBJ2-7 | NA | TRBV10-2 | CASSEPDEQYF
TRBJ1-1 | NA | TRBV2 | CASRIGGDTESFF
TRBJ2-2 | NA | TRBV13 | CASSSGLPNSNTGELFF
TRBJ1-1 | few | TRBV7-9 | CASSAQGRNTEAFF
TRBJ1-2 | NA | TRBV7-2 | CASSLGGGGGVGYTF
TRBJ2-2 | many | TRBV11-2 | CASSHRGIAGGRADTGELFF
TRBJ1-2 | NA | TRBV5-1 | CASSQGREDYGYTF
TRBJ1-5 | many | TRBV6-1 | CASSDGRDQPQHF
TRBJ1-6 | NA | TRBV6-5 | CASSYSPGSPLHF
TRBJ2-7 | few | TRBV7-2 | CASSQRDGLSYEQYF
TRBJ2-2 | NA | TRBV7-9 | CASLSLAGRTGELFF
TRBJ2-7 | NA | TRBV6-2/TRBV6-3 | CASKLAGDYEQYF
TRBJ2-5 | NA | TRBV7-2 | CASSPGRQGETQYF
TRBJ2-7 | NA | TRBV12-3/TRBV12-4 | CASGQRDSSYEQYF
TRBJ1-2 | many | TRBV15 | CATTAGQGGGYTF
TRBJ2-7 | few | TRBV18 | CASSPTQGTEQYF
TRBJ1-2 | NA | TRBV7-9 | CASSWTGKGYTF
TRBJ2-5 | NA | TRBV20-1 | CSASSQGAVTQYF
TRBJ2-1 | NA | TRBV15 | CATSNEMADEQFF
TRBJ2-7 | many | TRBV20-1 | CSARGGFNYEQYF
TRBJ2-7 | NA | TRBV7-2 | CASSRTDSGRKYF
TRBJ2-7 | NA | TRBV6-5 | CASSSQLAGVTYEQYF
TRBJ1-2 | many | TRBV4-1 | CASSQGPGQFYGYTF
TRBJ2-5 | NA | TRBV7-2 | CASDRTGSNQPQYF
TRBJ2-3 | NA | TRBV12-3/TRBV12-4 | CASSPQPGTDTQYF
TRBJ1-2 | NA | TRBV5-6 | CASSLAVRATDGYTF
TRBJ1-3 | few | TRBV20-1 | CSVARGSTIYF
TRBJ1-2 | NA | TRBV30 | CAWSGRSEHRGYTF
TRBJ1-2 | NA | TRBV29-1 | CSVGGGGYYGYTF
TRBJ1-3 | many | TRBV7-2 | CASGGVVFGNTIYF
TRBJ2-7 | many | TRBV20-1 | CSVPTSYEQYF
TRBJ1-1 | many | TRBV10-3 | CAISVGRGNTEAFF
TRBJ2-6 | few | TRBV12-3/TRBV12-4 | CASRPGLAIASGANVLTF
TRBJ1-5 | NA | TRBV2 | CASSYRQGSNQPQHF
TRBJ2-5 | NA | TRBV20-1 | CSAINRAETQYF
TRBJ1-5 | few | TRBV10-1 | CASIPNQPQHF
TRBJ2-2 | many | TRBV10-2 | CASSEHVGQGFGELFF